The 27 T cell receptor beta chains presented below share a single source sample, sequenced in a study of shared clonotypes between healthy human individuals. Sequenced by immunoSEQ multiplex PCR; TCRdb stores in-frame clones only, minus some. The data hold about 990,000 clones, with about 80% observed a single time. Input material: memory CD4+ T cells from PBMCs. Subset of the sample: CD45RA-negative fraction. These receptors were taken from a man younger than 35 in good health. Some clones in this sample may be carry-over from other donors' samples.

Here the CDR3 DNA reads TGTGCCAGCAGTTTATTGGCGGGAGGGCCTTCCTTCTACGAGCAGTACTTC. Translated: CASSLLAGGPSFYEQYF. The rearrangement uses TRBV28 and TRBJ2-7, with TRBD2 identical over 9 bases. The germline V gene has CDR1 MDHEN and CDR2 SYDVKM. V lost 1 base and J lost 3; bases outside the gene matches: 10. This CDR3 is 17 amino acids long.

The table lists this clone with many counts. Other DNA sequences in this specimen translate into the identical CDR3. The rearrangement joins TRBV6-6 to TRBJ2-3, with TRBD2 matching 7 bases. The CDR3 covers 15 residues. V was clipped by 8 bases and J by 1 base; unmatched bases: 9. Germline CDR1 reads MNHNY; CDR2 reads SVGAGI (reference sequence). The CDR3 spells CASSLRTSGTDTQYF. CDR3 DNA sequence: TGTGCCAGCTCTCTGAGAACTAGCGGCACAGATACGCAGTATTTT.

The genes are TRBV4-2 and TRBJ2-3, with TRBD1 matching 10 bases. Germline-derived CDR1 and CDR2 are LGHNA and YNFKEQ. V shed 2 bases, J shed 4 bases, and the junction held 6 bases outside the gene matches. The CDR3 covers 16 residues. CDR3 DNA: TGTGCCAGCAGCCAAACGGACAGGGGGTCATCAGATACGCAGTATTTT. Protein product: CASSQTDRGSSDTQYF.

This chain links TRBV9 with TRBJ2-3, with 15 positions matching TRBD2. Germline V lookup: CDR1 SGDLS, CDR2 YYNGEE. The CDR3 has 17 amino acids. The junction had 5 bases not matched to a gene; V was cut back by 3 bases and J by 3 bases. CDR3 protein: CASSAGLAGGITDTQYF. CDR3 sequence (DNA): TGTGCCAGCAGCGCGGGACTAGCGGGAGGTATTACAGATACGCAGTATTTT.

The chain carries TRBV15 and TRBJ2-5; 9 bases match TRBD1. CDR1 is LNHNV and CDR2 is YYDKDF in the germline V gene (reference sequence). Trimming removed 1 base from V and 5 bases from J; junction bases left unmatched: 11. CDR3 length equals 17 residues. CDR3 sequence (DNA): TGTGCCACCAGCAGAGGATGGGACGAACAGGGGGCTGAGACCCAGTACTTC. Translated, it gives CATSRGWDEQGAETQYF.

CDR3 sequence: CASSRPGTSGGSYNEQFF. The CDR3, as DNA: TGTGCCAGCAGCCGTCCCGGGACTAGCGGGGGGTCCTACAATGAGCAGTTCTTC. The V and J genes are TRBV5-4 and TRBJ2-1; 15 nucleotides match TRBD2. The junction had 6 bases not matched to a gene; V was cut back by 4 bases and J by 1 base. This CDR3 comprises 18 residues. Germline CDR1 SGHNT, CDR2 YYREEE (reference sequence).

The chain carries TRBV11-3 and TRBJ2-1; D tentatively fits TRBD1 or TRBD2 (5 bases each). The CDR3 spans 16 residues. V shed 4 bases and J shed 2 bases, with 15 bases lying between them. CDR1 SGHNT and CDR2 YENEEA come from the germline V gene. CDR3 residues: CASSSEGTATYNEQFF. For the CDR3, the DNA is TGTGCCAGCAGCTCCGAAGGGACGGCGACCTACAATGAGCAGTTCTTC.

This CDR3 is CASSLIGGRYEQYF. For the CDR3, the DNA is TGTGCCAGCAGTTTAATTGGGGGGCGTTACGAGCAGTACTTC. This chain joins TRBV28 and TRBJ2-7, with D perhaps being TRBD1 or TRBD2 (6 bases each). Trimming shortened V by 2 bases and J by 4 bases, and 12 bases separated the two germline ends. The CDR3 is made up of 14 amino acids. Germline CDR1 and CDR2: MDHEN and SYDVKM.

The V call is TRBV15, the J call TRBJ1-1; D remains ambiguous. V lost 0 bases, J lost 1 base, and 9 bases lay in between. Germline values: CDR1 LNHNV, CDR2 YYDKDF (reference sequence). This CDR3 region has 15 residues. As DNA, the CDR3 is TGTGCCACCAGCAGAGAGACGCGCCCGAACACTGAAGCTTTCTTT. Its translation is CATSRETRPNTEAFF.

This clone was counted only a few times. The V call is TRBV18, the J call TRBJ2-7; 14 bases line up with TRBD2. The CDR3 sequence is 15 residues long. V trimming: 4 bases; J trimming: 6 bases; junction bases outside the gene matches: 5. Germline CDR1 is KGHSH and CDR2 is LQKENI. The CDR3 nucleotides read TGTGCCAGCTCACTCGGGACTAGCGGGAGTGGCGAGCAGTACTTC. This encodes CASSLGTSGSGEQYF.

This chain uses TRBV18 with TRBJ1-1; the D is unclear. Germline loops: CDR1 KGHSH, CDR2 LQKENI. The CDR3 runs to 13 residues. V was trimmed by 3 bases and J by 2 bases, leaving 7 bases between them. CDR3 residues: CASSPQVNTEAFF. The CDR3 region has the DNA TGTGCCAGCTCACCGCAGGTCAACACTGAAGCTTTCTTT.

In the case of this clone: This may be a read error: a much more frequent sequence differs by one nucleotide. V gene TRBV6-1 combines with J gene TRBJ2-6; D possibly matches TRBD1 or TRBD2 (5 bases each). V was trimmed by 4 bases and J by 1 base, leaving 5 bases between them. The CDR3 runs to 14 residues. CDR1 MNHNS and CDR2 SASEGT come from the germline V gene. This chain's CDR3 is CASSGGSGANVLTF. As DNA, the CDR3 is TGTGCCAGCAGTGGGGGGTCTGGGGCCAACGTCCTGACTTTC.

The chain carries TRBV19 and TRBJ1-1, with unresolved D. The germline CDR1 and CDR2 sequences are LNHDA and SQIVND (reference sequence). The V gene lost 3 bases and the J gene lost 1 base, with 12 bases spanning the gap. This CDR3 has 15 amino acids. The CDR3, as DNA: TGTGCCAGTAGTATGATGTCAGCCACGAACACTGAAGCTTTCTTT. Protein: CASSMMSATNTEAFF.

This clone has only a few counts. The rearrangement joins TRBV29-1 to TRBJ2-3; 7 bases are shared with TRBD1. V lost 5 bases, J lost 0 bases, and 8 bases stayed unmatched. This CDR3 has 15 amino acids. Per germline, CDR1 SQVTM and CDR2 ANQGSEA. CDR3 residues: CSVWDRRTSTDTQYF. CDR3 DNA sequence: TGCAGCGTTTGGGACAGACGAACTAGCACAGATACGCAGTATTTT.

V and J are TRBV7-2 and TRBJ2-7; 10 nucleotides match TRBD2. V was pared by 8 bases and J by 4 bases, with 11 bases of the junction left unmatched. The germline V gene encodes CDR1 SGHTA and CDR2 FQGNSA. The CDR3 consists of 15 residues. CDR3 coding DNA: TGTGCCAGCGTTACGAGAGCGGGAGGGCCATACGAGCAGTACTTC. Protein product: CASVTRAGGPYEQYF. Drawing the rest from reference TRBV7-2 and TRBJ2-7, the complete variable domain is GAGVSQSPSNKVTEKGKDVELRCDPISGHTALYWYRQSLGQGLEFLIYFQGNSAPDKSGLPSDRFSAERTGGSVSTLTIQRTQQEDSAVYLCASVTRAGGPYEQYFGPGTRLTVT.

The chain links TRBV18 to TRBJ2-7; 7 bases match TRBD1. This CDR3 is 15 amino acids long. Germline assignment: CDR1 KGHSH and CDR2 LQKENI. V trimming: 3 bases; J trimming: 3 bases; junction bases outside the gene matches: 8. The CDR3 region is CASSPRQGSNYEQYF. The CDR3 DNA follows: TGTGCCAGCTCACCTCGACAGGGATCAAACTACGAGCAGTACTTC.

The chain uses TRBV28 and TRBJ2-3, with D possibly being TRBD2 (5 bases). The germline CDR1 and CDR2 sequences are MDHEN and SYDVKM. Trimming pared 10 bases from V and 2 bases from J, leaving 19 bases between. This CDR3 has 15 residues. The CDR3 loop is CATAAGPTYTDTQYF. The CDR3 region has the DNA TGTGCCACCGCCGCGGGCCCTACCTACACAGATACGCAGTATTTT.

The chain uses TRBV18 and TRBJ2-5, with D perhaps matching TRBD1 or TRBD2 (5 bases each). The CDR3 covers 13 residues. Germline-derived CDR1 and CDR2 are KGHSH and LQKENI. With 3 bases removed from V and 11 bases from J, the gap between germline ends came to 16 bases. This CDR3 is CASSPGQLGEQYF. The CDR3 DNA follows: TGTGCCAGCTCACCCGGACAACTCGGGGAGCAGTACTTC.

J is TRBJ2-7 and V is TRBV9; 9 nucleotides match TRBD2. The CDR3 extends over 19 amino acids. V gave up 0 bases and J gave up 0 bases; unmatched junction bases: 13. Germline V CDR1 and CDR2: SGDLS, YYNGEE. Here the CDR3 reads CASSVDNGLREGISYEQYF. The CDR3 coding sequence is TGTGCCAGCAGCGTAGATAATGGGTTGCGGGAGGGAATCTCCTACGAGCAGTACTTC.

Of note for this clone: The junction and the germline gene differ at one end; a read error may be behind it. The chain combines TRBV18 with TRBJ2-6; 11 bases are shared with TRBD1. The V gene's germline CDR1 is KGHSH and CDR2 LQKENI. The CDR3 covers 18 residues. In nucleotides, the CDR3 is TGTGCCAGCTCACCGACGGACAGGGGGCTCTCTTGGGCCAACGTCCTGACTTTC. Encoded protein: CASSPTDRGLSWANVLTF.

The V gene is TRBV5-1, the J gene TRBJ1-4, with D possibly matching TRBD1 (6 bases). Germline values: CDR1 SGHRS, CDR2 YFSETQ. The length of the CDR3 is 16 residues. V lost 4 bases to trimming and J lost 5 bases, with 18 bases between them. CDR3 bases: TGCGCCAGCAGCCCCCGGCCAGGACAGCAAAATGAAAAACTGTTTTTT. Its protein is CASSPRPGQQNEKLFF.

As concerns this clone: With only one base between it and a far larger clone, this is likely a read error. Additional DNA sequences in this sample encode the identical CDR3. The chain has TRBV5-1 and TRBJ2-5; D tentatively fits TRBD1 or TRBD2 (5 bases each). CDR1 is SGHRS and CDR2 is YFSETQ in the germline V gene. The CDR3 consists of 14 residues. The germline V and J ends were trimmed by 6 bases and 4 bases, with 16 bases remaining between them. The CDR3 reads CASTPPGSSETQYF. The CDR3 bases are TGCGCCAGCACCCCCCCAGGGAGCTCAGAGACCCAGTACTTC.

The V and J genes are TRBV30 and TRBJ1-2, with TRBD1 matching 7 bases. Germline CDR1 is GTSNPN and CDR2 is SVGIG (reference sequence). V trimming: 2 bases; J trimming: 4 bases; junction bases outside the gene matches: 4. The CDR3 consists of 13 residues. The CDR3 here is CAWSTQGIYGYTF. The CDR3 coding sequence is TGTGCCTGGAGTACACAGGGGATCTATGGCTACACCTTC.

In this sample, this clone turned up a few times. The rearrangement joins TRBV6-5 to TRBJ2-5; D is perhaps TRBD1 (5 bases). The CDR3 spans 13 residues. Trimming took off 4 bases at V and 5 bases at J, with 11 bases between the two ends. The germline CDR1 and CDR2 sequences are MNHEY and SVGAGI. DNA of the CDR3: TGTGCCAGCAGTTGGGGCAGGGCGGAGACCCAGTACTTC. Translation gives CASSWGRAETQYF.

The CDR3 DNA reads TGCAGCGCCGCATGGACTGAAGCTTTCTTT. This sequence encodes CSAAWTEAFF. The chain joins TRBV29-1 to TRBJ1-1; D is undetermined. The CDR3 loop spans 10 amino acids. The ends were cut back, 7 bases at V and 5 bases at J, with 8 bases in the middle. Germline lookup yields CDR1 SQVTM and CDR2 ANQGSEA.

As regards this clone: Other DNA variants within this sample encode the same CDR3. The chain employs TRBV5-1 and TRBJ1-2; 7 nucleotides line up with TRBD1. This CDR3 comprises 14 residues. Looked up from germline, CDR1 is SGHRS and CDR2 is YFSETQ. Trimming at V came to 3 bases and at J to 2 bases, leaving 4 bases not matched to a gene. The CDR3 protein is CASSSRDRNYGYTF. CDR3 bases: TGCGCCAGCAGCTCCCGGGACAGAAACTATGGCTACACCTTC.

About this clone: Additional DNA sequences in this sample encode the identical CDR3. The chain employs TRBV7-9 and TRBJ2-5; 9 nucleotides align to TRBD2. With V trimmed by 3 bases and J by 2 bases, 1 base remained unmatched. The CDR3 is made up of 14 amino acids. Germline values: CDR1 SEHNR, CDR2 FQNEAQ (reference sequence). CDR3 DNA sequence: TGTGCCAGCAGCTTGACTAGCGGACAAGAGACCCAGTACTTC. Translated, it gives CASSLTSGQETQYF. The full variable domain, with the rest looked up from reference TRBV7-9 and TRBJ2-5, is DTGVSQNPRHKITKRGQNVTFRCDPISEHNRLYWYRQTLGQGPEFLTYFQNEAQLEKSRLLSDRFSAERPKGSFSTLEIQRTEQGDSAMYLCASSLTSGQETQYFGPGTRLLVL.